What follows describes a single TCR beta chain. It has no known antigen specificity. Base qualities are not provided; no much larger clone lies one nucleotide away. This entry belongs to a study of blood T cell repertoires in COVID-19 (TCRdb year 2020). Notes on the research overall: Collaborator samples came from the United States, Italy and Spain and covered acute and convalescent phases of COVID-19. The dataset comprised deeply sampled blood TCRbeta repertoires from subjects exposed to, actively infected with, or recovered from COVID-19. The repertoires were made available in a free public database intended to serve as a resource for research on the immune response to SARS-CoV-2. Samples came from the ongoing ImmuneRACE study (first 160 participants) plus 1,254 subjects from 6 global collaborators. The material from the prospective study consisted of cDNA or gDNA derived from T cells, B-cell-depleted T cells, or PBMCs. HLA class I and class II types, where available, came from metadata supplied by the sample provider rather than from assay-based typing. Sample metadata almost always included a de-identified subject ID, COVID-19 status, age in years and sex.

Here is what the overall study found, with its caveats: The amount of clinical and demographic metadata varied by source and participant and was provided uncurated.

TCRbeta CDR3 regions were amplified from genomic DNA using the immunoSEQ Assay, a bias-controlled multiplex PCR. The original methods were these. The number of nucleated cells in each sample was estimated by amplification of reference gene primers within the assay. To quantify the absolute abundance of each unique TCRbeta CDR3 rearrangement, sequence reads were collapsed and filtered. For each sample, productive Simpson clonality was calculated by taking the square root of Simpson's diversity index across productive rearrangements. The table was pulled from immuneACCESS by TCRdb, which kept in-frame rearrangements only. Such tables lose some clones; where checked, under half of the loss comes from unresolved V genes, and the rest has no known cause. V, J and clone size were drawn from that table, and D and trimming were deduced from the DNA. The sample profile shows approximately 140,000 clones; just under 85% of them were found once. Around 3.1% of the sample is in the top ten clones.

Collaborating institutions collected whole blood in K2EDTA tubes following their own protocols. For TCRbeta analysis, collaborator samples were shipped as frozen whole blood, as isolated PBMCs, or as DNA extracted from either sample type. This TCR came from a woman aged 40 to 55 with active or convalescent COVID-19. Sequenced: peripheral blood.

The CDR3 region: CASTGGYYGYTF. The sequence in DNA is TGTGCCAGCACCGGAGGATACTATGGCTACACCTTC. The sequence joins TRBV28 to TRBJ1-2; confidence is insufficient to name the D gene. Relative to germline, V is 7 bases shorter and J is 3 bases shorter, with 9 bases between their ends. Per the germline V gene, MDHEN is the CDR1 and SYDVKM is the CDR2. The CDR3 covers 12 residues, taking in both the cysteine and the phenylalanine. Kept here is only the CDR3 DNA, which spans 36 bases and is read in frame from base 1.